Shown below are 25 T cell receptor beta chains from a single sample sequenced in a study of cytomegalovirus exposure and HLA in healthy donors. A multiplex PCR was run with 60 Vbeta primers and 13 Jbeta primers. TCRdb keeps only in-frame clones here, not all; method: immunoSEQ multiplex PCR. This sample carries about 120,000 clones, about four fifths of them seen once, and the ten largest clones take roughly 4.3%. The sequencing sample was made of PBMCs. The source is a man in his thirties or forties in good health and CMV-seropositive.

J is TRBJ1-1 and V is TRBV27, with D unresolved. The CDR3 spans 15 residues. The V gene lost 1 base and the J gene lost 0 bases, with 9 bases spanning the gap. CDR1 and CDR2 from the germline V gene are MNHEY and SMNVEV (reference sequence). CDR3 DNA sequence: TGTGCCAGCAGTTTATACGCGGAGATGAACACTGAAGCTTTCTTT. Translated, it gives CASSLYAEMNTEAFF.

The chain employs TRBV7-2 and TRBJ1-3, with 7 nucleotides matching TRBD1. This CDR3 has 18 residues. The germline gives CDR1 SGHTA, CDR2 FQGNSA. The V gene end was trimmed by 1 base and the J gene end by 0 bases; junction bases not matched to a gene: 9. The CDR3, as DNA: TGTGCCAGCAGCTTAGGGGGGTCGGCAGGGGGCTCTGGAAACACCATATATTTT. Its translation: CASSLGGSAGGSGNTIYF.

This chain joins TRBV15 and TRBJ2-1, with TRBD2 matching 7 bases. CDR1 and CDR2 (germline): LNHNV, YYDKDF (reference sequence). The CDR3 has 15 residues. Trimming at V came to 0 bases and at J to 5 bases, leaving 4 bases not matched to a gene. The CDR3, as DNA: TGTGCCACCAGCAGAGAAATAGCGGGTGACAATGAGCAGTTCTTC. Protein: CATSREIAGDNEQFF.

The V gene is TRBV15, the J gene TRBJ2-7; 8 bases fit TRBD1. Germline V lookup: CDR1 LNHNV, CDR2 YYDKDF (reference sequence). The CDR3 covers 12 residues. Germline trimming cut 5 bases from V and 6 bases from J; bases unmatched to any gene: 3. The CDR3 region is CATSGQGIEQYF. In DNA, the CDR3 is TGTGCCACCAGCGGACAGGGAATCGAGCAGTACTTC.

The genes are TRBV4-3 and TRBJ1-3; 7 bases line up with TRBD1. The CDR3 has 17 residues. V shed 0 bases and J 0 bases; nucleotides not matched to a gene: 5. Germline V lookup: CDR1 LGHNA, CDR2 YSLEER. CDR3 in amino acids: CASSQDRSGGSGNTIYF. CDR3 DNA: TGCGCCAGCAGCCAAGATCGGTCAGGGGGCTCTGGAAACACCATATATTTT.

The V gene is TRBV5-1, the J gene TRBJ1-4; TRBD1 aligns across 10 bases. This CDR3 is 15 amino acids long. With 3 bases clipped from V and 7 bases from J, the junction kept 6 bases outside the gene matches. CDR1 and CDR2 from the germline V gene are SGHRS and YFSETQ. CDR3 amino acids: CASSWAGTGVEKLFF. The DNA of the CDR3 is TGCGCCAGCAGCTGGGCCGGGACAGGGGTTGAAAAACTGTTTTTT.

V gene TRBV27 combines with J gene TRBJ2-1; D perhaps matches TRBD2 (5 bases). The CDR3 sequence is 17 residues long. Trimming left V 3 bases short and J 2 bases short, with 17 bases between. Germline assignment: CDR1 MNHEY and CDR2 SMNVEV (reference sequence). CDR3 sequence (DNA): TGTGCCAGCAGTTTTGGCCCGGGGAGCAACGCCTACAATGAGCAGTTCTTC. This sequence encodes CASSFGPGSNAYNEQFF.

This clone was seen a handful of times. The genes are TRBV11-1 and TRBJ2-7; 7 nucleotides line up with TRBD2. V gave up 0 bases and J gave up 10 bases; unmatched junction bases: 12. This CDR3 spans 15 amino acids. CDR1 is SGHAT, CDR2 FQDESV, per germline (reference sequence). CDR3 protein: CASSLAGALAEKQYF. In nucleotides, the CDR3 is TGTGCCAGCAGCTTAGCCGGGGCGCTAGCGGAAAAACAGTACTTC.

CDR3 sequence reads: CASSSRLAGANVLTF. The CDR3 bases are TGTGCCAGCAGCTCCCGACTCGCTGGGGCCAACGTCCTGACTTTC. V gene TRBV5-6 combines with J gene TRBJ2-6; no firm D call. Germline V CDR1 and CDR2: SGHDT, YYEEEE. The CDR3 is 15 residues long. V was trimmed by 3 bases and J by 2 bases, leaving 9 bases between them.

The V and J genes are TRBV30 and TRBJ2-2; the match to TRBD2 covers 10 bases. Germline CDR1 reads GTSNPN; CDR2 reads SVGIG (reference sequence). The CDR3 sequence is 17 residues long. Unmatched junction bases numbered 5, after V lost 0 bases and J lost 1 base. CDR3 in DNA: TGTGCCTGGAGTGTAATGAGGACTAGCGGGAACACCGGGGAGCTGTTTTTT. It specifies CAWSVMRTSGNTGELFF.

The gene calls are TRBV5-6 and TRBJ1-2; D unresolved. V gave up 0 bases and J gave up 2 bases, with 11 bases separating them. The CDR3 totals 15 residues. The V gene's germline CDR1 is SGHDT and CDR2 YYEEEE. Written as DNA, the CDR3 is TGTGCCAGCAGCTTGGTCGCCAGCGAAAACTATGGCTACACCTTC. The encoded protein is CASSLVASENYGYTF. Supplemented by reference TRBV5-6 and TRBJ1-2, the full variable domain reads DAGVTQSPTHLIKTRGQQVTLRCSPKSGHDTVSWYQQALGQGPQFIFQYYEEEERQRGNFPDRFSGHQFPNYSSELNVNALLLGDSALYLCASSLVASENYGYTFGSGTRLTVV.

J is TRBJ1-1 and V is TRBV28; 9 positions match TRBD1. The CDR3 consists of 15 residues. Germline V CDR1 and CDR2: MDHEN, SYDVKM. Unmatched junction bases numbered 8, after V lost 5 bases and J lost 4 bases. Written as DNA, the CDR3 is TGTGCCAGCAGTCAAAAGACAGGGGGGGGCACTGAAGCTTTCTTT. It specifies CASSQKTGGGTEAFF.

The chain is built from TRBV27 and TRBJ2-3; maybe TRBD2 (6 bases). Deletions cut 4 bases from V and 2 bases from J, with 13 bases between. This CDR3 comprises 15 residues. Germline assignment: CDR1 MNHEY and CDR2 SMNVEV (reference sequence). The DNA for the CDR3 is TGTGCCAGCAGTTCCCCGGGACTTCTCACAGATACGCAGTATTTT. Translating it yields CASSSPGLLTDTQYF.

The rearrangement uses TRBV7-9 and TRBJ2-2; D is uncertain. The V gene's germline CDR1 is SEHNR and CDR2 FQNEAQ (reference sequence). This CDR3 spans 13 amino acids. Between the trimmed V and J ends, which lost 1 base and 5 bases, there was a span of 5 bases. The chain's CDR3 is CASSLVRTGELFF. CDR3 DNA: TGTGCCAGCAGCTTAGTTCGTACCGGGGAGCTGTTTTTT.

The chain has TRBV2 and TRBJ1-4; 12 positions agree with TRBD1. Germline V lookup: CDR1 SNHLY, CDR2 FYNNEI. V lost 4 bases, J lost 8 bases, and 5 bases stayed unmatched. CDR3 length: 15 residues. In nucleotides, the CDR3 is TGTGCCAGCAGTGCCGAGGGACAGGGGGCCGAAAAACTGTTTTTT. The encoded protein is CASSAEGQGAEKLFF.

This chain joins TRBV5-4 and TRBJ2-5; a possible D gene is TRBD1 (5 bases). CDR3 length: 14 amino acids. The V end lost 1 base, the J end lost 4 bases, and 11 bases lay between the germline ends. CDR1 SGHNT and CDR2 YYREEE come from the germline V gene (reference sequence). The DNA for the CDR3 is TGTGCCAGCAGCTTGAAGGCAGGGTTAGAGACCCAGTACTTC. This translates into CASSLKAGLETQYF. The whole variable domain, filled in from reference TRBV5-4 and TRBJ2-5, reads ETGVTQSPTHLIKTRGQQVTLRCSSQSGHNTVSWYQQALGQGPQFIFQYYREEENGRGNFPPRFSGLQFPNYSSELNVNALELDDSALYLCASSLKAGLETQYFGPGTRLLVL.

The chain employs TRBV11-2 and TRBJ1-2; 7 bases line up with TRBD1. There are 14 residues in the CDR3. The V and J ends lost 3 bases and 0 bases, in that order; junction bases with no gene match: 1. Germline CDR1 reads SGHAT; CDR2 reads FQNNGV. CDR3 coding DNA: TGTGCCAGCAGCTTTGGACAGGCTAACTATGGCTACACCTTC. This gives the protein CASSFGQANYGYTF.

The chain recombines TRBV7-2 with TRBJ1-5, with TRBD1 identical over 8 bases. Trimming cost V 1 base and J 7 bases; bases outside gene matches: 6. CDR1 is SGHTA and CDR2 is FQGNSA in the germline V gene. The CDR3 sequence is 15 residues long. CDR3 in DNA: TGTGCCAGCAGCTTAGATTACAGGGGGGACCAGCCCCAGCATTTT. Its translation is CASSLDYRGDQPQHF.

This clone was seen just once. The chain has TRBV5-6 and TRBJ2-5; 10 bases agree with TRBD2. The length of the CDR3 is 17 residues. The V and J ends lost 0 bases and 2 bases, in that order; junction bases with no gene match: 7. The V gene's germline CDR1 is SGHDT and CDR2 YYEEEE. The DNA of the CDR3 is TGTGCCAGCAGCTTGGTGTCTAGCGGGAGCGGGCAAGAGACCCAGTACTTC. Its protein is CASSLVSSGSGQETQYF.

On this clone itself: One end of the junction fails to match germline, which may point to a read error. The same CDR3 is also encoded by other DNA sequences in this sample. The genes are TRBV7-7 and TRBJ2-5, with 8 bases matching TRBD1. This CDR3 has 14 residues. CDR1 is SSHAT and CDR2 is FNYEAQ in the germline V gene (reference sequence). Here the CDR3 DNA reads TGTGCTAGCAGCTTTGGACAGGGCGGGGAGACCCAGTACTTC. Encoded protein: CASSFGQGGETQYF.

V is TRBV19 and J is TRBJ2-7; 9 positions agree with TRBD1. This CDR3 comprises 16 residues. The V gene end was trimmed by 7 bases and the J gene end by 5 bases; junction bases not matched to a gene: 15. The germline gives CDR1 LNHDA, CDR2 SQIVND (reference sequence). The CDR3 DNA reads as TGTGCCAGTACTCCGCGGTTTCGAGGACAGGGGCACGAGCAGTACTTC. Translation gives CASTPRFRGQGHEQYF.

The chain links TRBV7-9 to TRBJ2-7; the D gene is possibly TRBD1 (6 bases). With 5 bases removed from V and 4 bases from J, the gap between germline ends came to 15 bases. Looked up from germline, CDR1 is SEHNR and CDR2 is FQNEAQ (reference sequence). The CDR3 contains 14 residues. The CDR3 sequence: CASSTPDSLYEQYF. The CDR3 DNA reads as TGTGCCAGCAGCACGCCGGACAGTTTGTACGAGCAGTACTTC.

The rearrangement links TRBV27 to TRBJ2-5; D remains ambiguous. From germline, CDR1 is MNHEY and CDR2 SMNVEV (reference sequence). Trimming removed 0 bases from V and 1 base from J, with 6 bases in between. This CDR3 spans 14 amino acids. The CDR3 sequence: CASSLSRFQETQYF. DNA for the CDR3: TGTGCCAGCAGTTTATCCAGATTCCAAGAGACCCAGTACTTC.

The rearrangement uses TRBV7-8 and TRBJ2-7; TRBD2 aligns across 14 bases. In germline, CDR1 is SGHVS, CDR2 FQNEAQ. V gave up 3 bases and J gave up 1 base; unmatched junction bases: 5. This CDR3 spans 17 amino acids. The DNA of the CDR3 is TGTGCCAGCAGCTTCGGACTAGCGGGAGGCCCTTCCTACGAGCAGTACTTC. This gives the protein CASSFGLAGGPSYEQYF.

The V gene is TRBV18, the J gene TRBJ2-5; D might be TRBD1 (5 bases). Germline CDR1 is KGHSH and CDR2 is LQKENI. This CDR3 spans 15 amino acids. Trimming removed 4 bases from V and 1 base from J, with 13 bases in between. The CDR3 sequence is CASSRPRDSQETQYF. CDR3 coding DNA: TGTGCCAGCTCACGACCACGAGACAGCCAAGAGACCCAGTACTTC.